The entry below gives a single T cell receptor beta chain sequence along with its context. Antigen specificity is unknown. Using immunoSEQ multiplex PCR, the repertoire was profiled, and TCRdb retains in-frame clones only, with some absent. The table has about 100,000 clones, approximately 90% seen once. The data originate from a study of T cell responses to AZD1222 COVID-19 vaccine. The CDR3 consists of 14 residues. The V gene lost 0 bases and the J gene lost 5 bases, with 7 bases spanning the gap. Germline CDR1 and CDR2: LGHDT and YNNKEL (reference sequence). Study-level points and caveats: Distributed over spike, vaccine-associated CD4 TCRs predominated at 160-218 and 743-854. Recipients of AZD1222 seropositive at baseline numbered only six or seven.

The receptor's source is an adult in good health. This specimen was peripheral blood, taken on day 0 of MenACWY control vaccination. J is TRBJ2-2 and V is TRBV3-1 (or the pseudogene TRBV3-2); D is possibly TRBD2 (5 bases). CDR3 nucleotide sequence: TGTGCCAGCAGCCAAGATGGAGGAACCGGGGAGCTGTTTTTT. It specifies CASSQDGGTGELFF.